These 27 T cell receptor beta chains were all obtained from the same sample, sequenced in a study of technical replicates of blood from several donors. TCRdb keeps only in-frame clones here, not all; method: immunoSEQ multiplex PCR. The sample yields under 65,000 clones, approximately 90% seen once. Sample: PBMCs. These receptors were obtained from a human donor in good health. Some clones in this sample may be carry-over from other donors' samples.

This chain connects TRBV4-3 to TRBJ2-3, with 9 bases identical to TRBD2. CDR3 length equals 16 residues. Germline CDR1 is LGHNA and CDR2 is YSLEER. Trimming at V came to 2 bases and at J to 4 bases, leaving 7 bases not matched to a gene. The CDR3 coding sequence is TGCGCCAGCAGCCAAAGTTTTAGCGGGGGTCCAGATACGCAGTATTTT. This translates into CASSQSFSGGPDTQYF.

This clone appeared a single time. CDR3 in amino acids: CASSLVSLGIQHF. CDR3 nucleotides: TGTGCCAGCAGCTTAGTGAGTTTGGGCATCCAGCATTTT. The chain recombines TRBV7-2 with TRBJ1-5, with unresolved D. Germline-derived CDR1 and CDR2 are SGHTA and FQGNSA. V lost 1 base to trimming and J lost 12 bases, with 13 bases between them. The CDR3 extends over 13 amino acids.

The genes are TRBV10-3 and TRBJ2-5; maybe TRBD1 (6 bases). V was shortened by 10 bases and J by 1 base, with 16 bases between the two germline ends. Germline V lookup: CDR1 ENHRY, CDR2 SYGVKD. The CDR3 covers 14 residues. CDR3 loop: CATRPSRGQETQYF. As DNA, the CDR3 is TGTGCCACCAGACCTAGCAGGGGCCAAGAGACCCAGTACTTC.

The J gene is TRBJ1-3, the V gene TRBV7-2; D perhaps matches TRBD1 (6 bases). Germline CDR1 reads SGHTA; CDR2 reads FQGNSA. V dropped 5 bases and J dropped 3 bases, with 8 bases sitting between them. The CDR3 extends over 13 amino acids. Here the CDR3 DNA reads TGTGCCAGCAGCAAACAGGGTGGAAACACCATATATTTT. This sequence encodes CASSKQGGNTIYF.

The CDR3 loop reads CASSSLAGKTGELFF. The CDR3 coding sequence is TGTGCCAGCAGCTCATTAGCGGGAAAGACCGGGGAGCTGTTTTTT. The chain is built from TRBV11-2 and TRBJ2-2; 8 bases fit TRBD2. CDR3 length: 15 amino acids. Germline trimming cut 4 bases from V and 5 bases from J; bases unmatched to any gene: 6. Germline-derived CDR1 and CDR2 are SGHAT and FQNNGV. Variable domain in full (rest from reference TRBV11-2 and TRBJ2-2): EAGVAQSPRYKIIEKRQSVAFWCNPISGHATLYWYQQILGQGPKLLIQFQNNGVVDDSQLPKDRFSAERLKGVDSTLKIQPAKLEDSAVYLCASSSLAGKTGELFFGEGSRLTVL.

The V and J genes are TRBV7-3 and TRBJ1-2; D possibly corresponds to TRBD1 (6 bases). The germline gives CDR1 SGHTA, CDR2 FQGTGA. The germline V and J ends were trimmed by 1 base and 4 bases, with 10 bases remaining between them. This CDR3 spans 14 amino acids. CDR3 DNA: TGTGCCAGCAGCTTAAGTGGGGGCTCCTATGGCTACACCTTC. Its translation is CASSLSGGSYGYTF.

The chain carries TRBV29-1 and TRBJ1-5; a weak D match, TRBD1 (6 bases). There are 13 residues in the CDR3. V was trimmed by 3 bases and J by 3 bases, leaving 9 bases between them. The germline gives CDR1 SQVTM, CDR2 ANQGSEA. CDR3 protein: CSVETGDNQPQHF. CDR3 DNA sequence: TGCAGCGTTGAGACAGGTGACAATCAGCCCCAGCATTTT.

The CDR3 coding sequence is TGTGCCATCAGTGGACTAGCGGGAGAAAATTCCGAGCAGTACTTC. The encoded protein is CAISGLAGENSEQYF. The V gene is TRBV10-3, the J gene TRBJ2-7; 12 bases are a match to TRBD2. Germline V CDR1 and CDR2: ENHRY, SYGVKD. This CDR3 region has 15 residues. With 4 bases clipped from V and 6 bases from J, the junction kept 7 bases outside the gene matches.

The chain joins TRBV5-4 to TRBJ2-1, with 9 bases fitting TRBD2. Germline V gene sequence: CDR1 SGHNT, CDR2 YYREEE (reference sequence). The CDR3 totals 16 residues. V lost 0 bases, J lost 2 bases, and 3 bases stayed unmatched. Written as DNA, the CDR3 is TGTGCCAGCAGCTTGGCGACTAGCGGAACCTACAATGAGCAGTTCTTC. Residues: CASSLATSGTYNEQFF.

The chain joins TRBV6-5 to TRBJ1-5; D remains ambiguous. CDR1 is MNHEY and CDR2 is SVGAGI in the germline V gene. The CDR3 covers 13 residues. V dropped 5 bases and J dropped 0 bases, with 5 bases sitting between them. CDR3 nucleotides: TGTGCCAGCAGTGGAGATAGCAATCAGCCCCAGCATTTT. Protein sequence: CASSGDSNQPQHF.

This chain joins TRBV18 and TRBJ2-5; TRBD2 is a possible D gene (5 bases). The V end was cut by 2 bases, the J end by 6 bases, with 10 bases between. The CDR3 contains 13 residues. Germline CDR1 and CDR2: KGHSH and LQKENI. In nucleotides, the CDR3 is TGTGCCAGCTCACCAACCGGGGTCAAGACCCAGTACTTC. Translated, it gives CASSPTGVKTQYF.

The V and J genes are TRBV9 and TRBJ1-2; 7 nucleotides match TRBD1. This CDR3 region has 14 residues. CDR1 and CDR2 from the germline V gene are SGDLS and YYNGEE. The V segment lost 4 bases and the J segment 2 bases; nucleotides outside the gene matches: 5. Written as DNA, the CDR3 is TGTGCCAGCAGCACTGGACAGGCGAACTATGGCTACACCTTC. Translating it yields CASSTGQANYGYTF. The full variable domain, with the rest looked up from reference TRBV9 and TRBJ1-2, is DSGVTQTPKHLITATGQRVTLRCSPRSGDLSVYWYQQSLDQGLQFLIQYYNGEERAKGNILERFSAQQFPDLHSELNLSSLELGDSALYFCASSTGQANYGYTFGSGTRLTVV.

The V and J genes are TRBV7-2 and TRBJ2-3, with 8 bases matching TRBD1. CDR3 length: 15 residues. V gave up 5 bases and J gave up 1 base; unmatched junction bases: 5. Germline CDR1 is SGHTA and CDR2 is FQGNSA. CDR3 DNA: TGTGCCAGCAGCCCGGACAGGGTGGGCACAGATACGCAGTATTTT. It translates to CASSPDRVGTDTQYF. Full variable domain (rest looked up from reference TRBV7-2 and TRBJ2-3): GAGVSQSPSNKVTEKGKDVELRCDPISGHTALYWYRQSLGQGLEFLIYFQGNSAPDKSGLPSDRFSAERTGGSVSTLTIQRTQQEDSAVYLCASSPDRVGTDTQYFGPGTRLTVL.

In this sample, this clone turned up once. In nucleotides, the CDR3 is TGTGCCAGCCGGGTCGGGGGAACCTCCTACGAGCAGTACTTC. This gives the protein CASRVGGTSYEQYF. This sequence joins TRBV2 and TRBJ2-7; D perhaps matches TRBD2 (6 bases). The V gene's germline CDR1 is SNHLY and CDR2 FYNNEI. The CDR3 loop spans 14 amino acids. The V end was cut by 8 bases, the J end by 0 bases, with 14 bases between.

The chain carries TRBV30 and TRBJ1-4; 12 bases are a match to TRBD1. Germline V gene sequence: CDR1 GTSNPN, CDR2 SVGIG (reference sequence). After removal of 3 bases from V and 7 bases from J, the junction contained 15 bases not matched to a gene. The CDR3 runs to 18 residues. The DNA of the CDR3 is TGTGCCTGGAGGAGAGTCGCGGGACAGGGGGCGCGAGGTGAAAAACTGTTTTTT. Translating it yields CAWRRVAGQGARGEKLFF.

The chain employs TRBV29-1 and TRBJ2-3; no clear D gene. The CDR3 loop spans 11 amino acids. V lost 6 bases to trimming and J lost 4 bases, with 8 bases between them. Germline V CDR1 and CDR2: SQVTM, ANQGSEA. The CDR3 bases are TGCAGCGTGGGCGCTCCAGATACGCAGTATTTT. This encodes CSVGAPDTQYF.

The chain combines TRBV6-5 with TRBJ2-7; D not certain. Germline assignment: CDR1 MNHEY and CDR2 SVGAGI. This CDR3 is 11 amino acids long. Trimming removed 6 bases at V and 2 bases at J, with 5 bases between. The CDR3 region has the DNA TGTGCCAGCAGGGGCACCTACGAGCAGTACTTC. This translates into CASRGTYEQYF.

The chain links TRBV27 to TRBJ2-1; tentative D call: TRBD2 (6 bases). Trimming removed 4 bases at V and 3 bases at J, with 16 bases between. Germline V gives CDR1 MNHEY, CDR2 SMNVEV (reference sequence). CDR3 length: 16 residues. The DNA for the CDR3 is TGTGCCAGCAGTTCCCCATCTAGCGCCTTCTACAATGAGCAGTTCTTC. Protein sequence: CASSSPSSAFYNEQFF.

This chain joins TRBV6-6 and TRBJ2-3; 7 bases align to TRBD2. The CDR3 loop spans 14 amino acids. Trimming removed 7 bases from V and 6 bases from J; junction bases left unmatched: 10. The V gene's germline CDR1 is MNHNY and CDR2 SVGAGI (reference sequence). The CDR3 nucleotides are TGTGCCAGCACCAATGGGGGGGGTGCGGATACGCAGTATTTT. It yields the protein CASTNGGGADTQYF.

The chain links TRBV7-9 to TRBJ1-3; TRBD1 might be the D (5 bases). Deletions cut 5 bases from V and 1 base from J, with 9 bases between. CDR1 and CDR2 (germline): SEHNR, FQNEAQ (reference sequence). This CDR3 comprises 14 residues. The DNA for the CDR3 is TGTGCCAGCAGCGTCAGGGAATCTGGAAACACCATATATTTT. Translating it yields CASSVRESGNTIYF.

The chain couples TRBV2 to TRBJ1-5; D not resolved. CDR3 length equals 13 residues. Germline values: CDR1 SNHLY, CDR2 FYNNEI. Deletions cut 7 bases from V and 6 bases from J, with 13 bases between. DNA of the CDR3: TGTGCCAGCACTGCTTCATTCGGTCAGCCCCAGCATTTT. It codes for CASTASFGQPQHF. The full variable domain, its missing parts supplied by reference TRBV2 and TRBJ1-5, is EPEVTQTPSHQVTQMGQEVILRCVPISNHLYFYWYRQILGQKVEFLVSFYNNEISEKSEIFDDQFSVERPDGSNFTLKIRSTKLEDSAMYFCASTASFGQPQHFGDGTRLSIL.

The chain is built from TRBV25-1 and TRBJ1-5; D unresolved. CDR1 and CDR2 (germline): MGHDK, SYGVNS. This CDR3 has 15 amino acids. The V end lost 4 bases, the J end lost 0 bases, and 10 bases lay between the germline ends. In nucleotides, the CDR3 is TGTGCCAGCAGTGGGGGAGGTAATAGCAATCAGCCCCAGCATTTT. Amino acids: CASSGGGNSNQPQHF.

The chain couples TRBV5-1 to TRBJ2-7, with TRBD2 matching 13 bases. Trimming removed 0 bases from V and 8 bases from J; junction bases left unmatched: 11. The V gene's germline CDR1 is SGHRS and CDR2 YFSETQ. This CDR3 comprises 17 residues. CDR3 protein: CASSLDLLAGGLLKQYF. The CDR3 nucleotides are TGCGCCAGCAGCTTGGATTTACTAGCGGGGGGGCTACTTAAGCAGTACTTC.

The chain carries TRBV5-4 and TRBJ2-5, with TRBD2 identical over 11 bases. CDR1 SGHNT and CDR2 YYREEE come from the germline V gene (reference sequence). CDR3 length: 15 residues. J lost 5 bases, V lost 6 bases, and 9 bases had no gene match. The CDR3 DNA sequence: TGTGCCAGCACCAATAGCGGGGGGGTACGGGAGACCCAGTACTTC. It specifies CASTNSGGVRETQYF.

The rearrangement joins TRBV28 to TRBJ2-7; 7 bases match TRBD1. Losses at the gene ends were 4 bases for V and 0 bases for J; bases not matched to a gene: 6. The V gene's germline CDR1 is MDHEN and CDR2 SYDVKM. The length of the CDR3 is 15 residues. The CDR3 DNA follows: TGTGCCAGCAGTTCACCAGGGGGAAGCTCCTACGAGCAGTACTTC. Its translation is CASSSPGGSSYEQYF.

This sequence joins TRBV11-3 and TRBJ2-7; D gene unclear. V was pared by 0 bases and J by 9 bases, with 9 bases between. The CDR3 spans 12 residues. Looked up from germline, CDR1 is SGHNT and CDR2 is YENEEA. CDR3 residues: CASSLDGQRQYF. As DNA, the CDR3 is TGTGCCAGCAGCTTAGATGGCCAGCGGCAGTACTTC.

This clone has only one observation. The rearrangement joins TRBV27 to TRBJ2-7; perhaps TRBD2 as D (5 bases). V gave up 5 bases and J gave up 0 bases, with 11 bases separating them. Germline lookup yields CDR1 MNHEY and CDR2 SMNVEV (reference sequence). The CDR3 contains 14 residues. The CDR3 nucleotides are TGTGCCAGCAGTCCCGGACTGGTCTCCTACGAGCAGTACTTC. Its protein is CASSPGLVSYEQYF.